This T cell receptor (beta chain) is drawn from a study of glioma-infiltrating T cells after dendritic cell vaccination (dated by TCRdb to 2016 to 2017). Describing the broader study: The cohort comprised 15 glioblastoma patients from Phase I and II dendritic cell vaccination trials, 9 newly diagnosed and 6 with recurrent disease. Patients received autologous tumor lysate-pulsed dendritic cell vaccination between about 2003 and 2012. The vaccine consisted of monocyte-derived dendritic cells cultured less than eight days with IL-4 and GM-CSF, then pulsed overnight with autologous tumor lysate. Patients received three intradermal dendritic cell vaccine injections at biweekly intervals in the arm below the axilla. In glioblastoma patients vaccinated with dendritic cells, deep sequencing of TCR beta CDR3 regions served to measure tumor-infiltrating lymphocyte content and to compare repertoires between tumor and blood. Survival after dendritic cell vaccination was correlated with TCR sequencing metrics, including TIL content and tumor-blood repertoire overlap. Findings and caveats that apply to the study as a whole: After dendritic cell vaccination, a higher estimated pretreatment TIL content predicted longer time to progression and overall survival. The three-group TCR overlap response model was described as speculative and requiring prospective validation. The cohort was small and heterogeneous, and full blood and tumor sets were available for few patients, with initial-recurrent tumor pairs available for even fewer patients. TCR clonality showed no direct relationship with survival, which suggests that a diverse polyclonal response may be important.

From the cysteine through the phenylalanine, the CDR3 covers 15 amino acids. Here the CDR3 DNA is all that survives: 45 bases in frame from base 1. Trimming takes 6 bases from V and 0 bases from J, and the germline ends sit 15 bases apart. The table lists this clone with a few counts. The antigen it recognizes is unknown. There are no base qualities to consult, and no much larger clone falls within one base. Patients were selected for having adequate residual fresh-frozen tumor tissue and more than two years of available survival data. Although molecular status otherwise differed among the glioblastoma patients, no patient had an isocitrate dehydrogenase mutation. PBMC were collected before vaccination, two weeks after the third vaccination, and at tumor progression if tumor progression occurred. The Qiagen DNeasy Blood extraction Kit was used for extraction of genomic DNA. The immunoSEQ assay amplified TCRB CDR3 regions from approximately 2 micrograms of genomic DNA, or from all available DNA when less than that amount was available. For multiplex PCR, 60 forward primers for TCR V beta segments and 13 reverse primers for J beta segments were used. To estimate reads per starting template, synthetic control templates were spiked into each sample at limiting dilution. The Illumina HiSeq System generated sequencing reads of 87 bp. Per the source publication's procedure: To remove PCR and sequencing errors, closely related sequences were merged with a nearest neighbor algorithm. TCR overlap was measured as the percentage of unique tumor TCR beta sequences also present in the same patient's peripheral blood. TCRdb re-hosts the immuneACCESS table, in-frame sequences only. Its copies lack some clones; in the studies checked, an unresolved V gene accounts for under half of them, and the cause for the rest is not known. V, J and clone size were drawn from that table, and D and trimming were deduced from the DNA. This sample lists around 96,000 clones; 79% were detected once. The ten most abundant clones make up under 7% of the sample.

Recombination connected TRBV23-1 to TRBJ2-7; matching of 6 bases hints at TRBD1 as the D gene. TRBV23-1 is an ORF; its function is uncertain. Source: blood, taken before dendritic cell vaccination. This TCR came from a human donor with glioblastoma. For the CDR3, the sequence is CASRLQGNLSYEQYF. The nucleotide sequence is given as TGCGCCAGCAGATTACAGGGAAACCTCTCCTACGAGCAGTACTTC.